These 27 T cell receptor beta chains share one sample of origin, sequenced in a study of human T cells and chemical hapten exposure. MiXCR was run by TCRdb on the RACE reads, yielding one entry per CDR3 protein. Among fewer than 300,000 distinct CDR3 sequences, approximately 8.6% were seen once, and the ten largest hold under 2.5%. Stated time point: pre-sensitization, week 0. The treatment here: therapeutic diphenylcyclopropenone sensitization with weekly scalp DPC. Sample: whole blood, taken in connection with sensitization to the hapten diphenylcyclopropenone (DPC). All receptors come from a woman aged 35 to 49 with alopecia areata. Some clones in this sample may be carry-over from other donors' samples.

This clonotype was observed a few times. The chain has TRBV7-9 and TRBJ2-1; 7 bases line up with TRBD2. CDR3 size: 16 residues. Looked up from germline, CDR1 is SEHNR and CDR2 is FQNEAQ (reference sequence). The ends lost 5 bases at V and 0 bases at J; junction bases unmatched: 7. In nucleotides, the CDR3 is TGTGCCAGCAGCCGTGTACTAGCGAGCTCCTACAATGAGCAGTTCTTC. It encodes CASSRVLASSYNEQFF.

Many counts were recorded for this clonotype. This chain's CDR3 is CASNLDPRNEQFF. Written as DNA, the CDR3 is TGTGCCAGCAATTTGGACCCCCGGAATGAGCAGTTCTTC. The V and J genes are TRBV2 and TRBJ2-1, with D unclear. CDR3 size: 13 residues. Germline loops: CDR1 SNHLY, CDR2 FYNNEI. V lost 7 bases and J lost 7, with 14 bases in between.

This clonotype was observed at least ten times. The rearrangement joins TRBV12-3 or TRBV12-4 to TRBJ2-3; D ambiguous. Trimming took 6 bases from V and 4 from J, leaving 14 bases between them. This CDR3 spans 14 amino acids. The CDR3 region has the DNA TGTGCCAGCAGCAACGGTATTATTCCAGATACGCAGTATTTT. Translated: CASSNGIIPDTQYF.

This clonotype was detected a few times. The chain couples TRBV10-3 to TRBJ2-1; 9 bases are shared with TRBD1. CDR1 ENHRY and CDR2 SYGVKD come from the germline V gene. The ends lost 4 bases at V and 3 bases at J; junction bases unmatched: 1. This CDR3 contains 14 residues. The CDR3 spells CAISGTGDYNEQFF. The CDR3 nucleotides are TGTGCCATCAGTGGGACAGGGGACTACAATGAGCAGTTCTTC.

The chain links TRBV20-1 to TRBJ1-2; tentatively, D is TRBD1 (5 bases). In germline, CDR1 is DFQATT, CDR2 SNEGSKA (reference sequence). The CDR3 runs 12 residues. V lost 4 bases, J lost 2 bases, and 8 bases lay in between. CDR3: CSAISGNYGYTF. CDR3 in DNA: TGCAGTGCTATATCAGGGAACTATGGCTACACCTTC.

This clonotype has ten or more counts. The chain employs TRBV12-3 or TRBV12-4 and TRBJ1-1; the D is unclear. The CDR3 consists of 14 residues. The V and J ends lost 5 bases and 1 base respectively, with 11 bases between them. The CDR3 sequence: CASSLMDGNTEAFF. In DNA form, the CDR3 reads TGTGCCAGCAGTCTTATGGACGGGAACACTGAAGCTTTCTTT.

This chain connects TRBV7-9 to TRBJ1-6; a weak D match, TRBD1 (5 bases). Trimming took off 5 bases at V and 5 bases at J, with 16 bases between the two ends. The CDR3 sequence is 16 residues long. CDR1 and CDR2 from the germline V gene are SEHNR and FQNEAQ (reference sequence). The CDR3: CASSPTGGGNNSPLHF. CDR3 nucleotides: TGTGCCAGCAGCCCCACGGGTGGGGGAAATAATTCACCCCTCCACTTT.

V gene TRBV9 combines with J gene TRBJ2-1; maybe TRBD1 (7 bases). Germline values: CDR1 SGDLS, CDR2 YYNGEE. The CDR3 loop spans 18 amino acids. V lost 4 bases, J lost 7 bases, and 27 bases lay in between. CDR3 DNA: TGTGCCAGCAGCCCCCCGTCCGGCCGGGACAGTGGGGGGAATGAGCAGTTCTTC. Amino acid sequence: CASSPPSGRDSGGNEQFF.

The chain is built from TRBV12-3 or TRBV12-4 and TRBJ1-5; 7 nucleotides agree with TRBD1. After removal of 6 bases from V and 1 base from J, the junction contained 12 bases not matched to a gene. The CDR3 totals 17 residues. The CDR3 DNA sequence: TGTGCCAGCAGCAAAAATCTGCCGGGACAGAGCAATCAGCCCCAGCATTTT. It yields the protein CASSKNLPGQSNQPQHF.

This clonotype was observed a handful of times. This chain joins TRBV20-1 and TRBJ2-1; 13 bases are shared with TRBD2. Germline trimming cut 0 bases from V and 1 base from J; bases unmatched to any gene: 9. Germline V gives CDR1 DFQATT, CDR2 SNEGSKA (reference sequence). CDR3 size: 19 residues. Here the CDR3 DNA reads TGCAGTGCTAGAGATATGACTAGCGGGAGGATAAGGTCCTACAATGAGCAGTTCTTC. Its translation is CSARDMTSGRIRSYNEQFF.

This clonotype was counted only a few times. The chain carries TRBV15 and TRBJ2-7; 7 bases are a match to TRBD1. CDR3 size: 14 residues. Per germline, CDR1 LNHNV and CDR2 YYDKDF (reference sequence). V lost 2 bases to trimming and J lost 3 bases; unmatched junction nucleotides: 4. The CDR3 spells CATSRSRDSYEQYF. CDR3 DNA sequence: TGTGCCACCAGCAGATCCCGGGACAGCTACGAGCAGTACTTC.

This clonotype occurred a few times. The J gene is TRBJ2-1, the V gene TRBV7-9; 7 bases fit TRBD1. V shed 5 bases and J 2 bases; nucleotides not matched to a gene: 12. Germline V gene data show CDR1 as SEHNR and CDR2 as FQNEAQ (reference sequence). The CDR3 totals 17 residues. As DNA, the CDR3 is TGTGCCAGCAGCCCCTGGGAAGGACAGGCAACCTACAATGAGCAGTTCTTC. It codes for CASSPWEGQATYNEQFF.

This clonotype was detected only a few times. CDR3 amino acids: CASSQPLAGTRDTQYF. The DNA of the CDR3 is TGCGCCAGCAGCCAACCTTTGGCAGGGACGAGGGATACGCAGTATTTT. The V and J genes are TRBV4-1 and TRBJ2-3; D possibly matches TRBD1 or TRBD2 (5 bases each). Looked up from germline, CDR1 is MGHRA and CDR2 is YSYEKL. This CDR3 comprises 16 residues. V was trimmed by 2 bases and J by 6 bases, leaving 18 bases between them.

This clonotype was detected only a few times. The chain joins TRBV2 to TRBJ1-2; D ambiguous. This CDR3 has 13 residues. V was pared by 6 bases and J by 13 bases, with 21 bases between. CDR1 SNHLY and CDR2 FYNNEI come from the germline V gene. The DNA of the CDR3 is TGTGCCAGCAGGCCGGACGGACGCCGTTACCTCACCTTC. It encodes CASRPDGRRYLTF. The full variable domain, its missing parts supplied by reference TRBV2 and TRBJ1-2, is EPEVTQTPSHQVTQMGQEVILRCVPISNHLYFYWYRQILGQKVEFLVSFYNNEISEKSEIFDDQFSVERPDGSNFTLKIRSTKLEDSAMYFCASRPDGRRYLTFGSGTRLTVV.

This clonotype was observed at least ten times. CDR3 sequence (DNA): TGCAGTGCTGGTACTAGCGCCCGTTTTAAAGGGGCCAACGTCCTGACTTTC. Its protein is CSAGTSARFKGANVLTF. The rearrangement joins TRBV20-1 to TRBJ2-6; 7 positions match TRBD2. In germline, CDR1 is DFQATT, CDR2 SNEGSKA (reference sequence). The CDR3 has 17 residues. With V trimmed by 5 bases and J by 4 bases, 14 bases remained unmatched.

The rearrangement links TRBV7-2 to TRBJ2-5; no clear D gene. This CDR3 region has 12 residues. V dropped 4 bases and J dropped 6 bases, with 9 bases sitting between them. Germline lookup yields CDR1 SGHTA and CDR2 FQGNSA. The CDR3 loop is CASSSVSKTQYF. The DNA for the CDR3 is TGTGCCAGCAGCTCAGTCTCGAAGACCCAGTACTTC. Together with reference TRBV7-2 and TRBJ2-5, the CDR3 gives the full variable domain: GAGVSQSPSNKVTEKGKDVELRCDPISGHTALYWYRQSLGQGLEFLIYFQGNSAPDKSGLPSDRFSAERTGGSVSTLTIQRTQQEDSAVYLCASSSVSKTQYFGPGTRLLVL.

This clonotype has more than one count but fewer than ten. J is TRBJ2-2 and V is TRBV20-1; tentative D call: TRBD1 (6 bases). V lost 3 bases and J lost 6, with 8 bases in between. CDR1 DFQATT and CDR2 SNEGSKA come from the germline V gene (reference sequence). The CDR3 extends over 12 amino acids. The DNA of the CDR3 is TGCAGTGCTAGCAGGGGCCCCGGGGAGCTGTTTTTT. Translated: CSASRGPGELFF.

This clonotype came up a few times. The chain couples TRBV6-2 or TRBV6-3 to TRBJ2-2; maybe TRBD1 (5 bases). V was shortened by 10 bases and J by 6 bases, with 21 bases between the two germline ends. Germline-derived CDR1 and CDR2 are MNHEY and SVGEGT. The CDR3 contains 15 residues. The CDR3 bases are TGTGCCACACATCATAATCGGCTAGGGGCCGGGGAGCTGTTTTTT. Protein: CATHHNRLGAGELFF.

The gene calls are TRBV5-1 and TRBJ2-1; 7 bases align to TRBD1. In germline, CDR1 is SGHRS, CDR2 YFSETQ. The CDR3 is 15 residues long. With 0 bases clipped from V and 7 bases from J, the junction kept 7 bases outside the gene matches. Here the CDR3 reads CASSLGQGWGNEQFF. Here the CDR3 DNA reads TGCGCCAGCAGCTTGGGACAGGGCTGGGGTAATGAGCAGTTCTTC.

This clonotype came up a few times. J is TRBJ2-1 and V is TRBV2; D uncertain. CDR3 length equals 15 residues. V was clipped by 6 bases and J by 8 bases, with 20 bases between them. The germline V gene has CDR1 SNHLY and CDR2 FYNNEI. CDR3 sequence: CASRASLDPIYEQFF. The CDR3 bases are TGTGCCAGCAGGGCCAGCTTGGATCCGATCTATGAGCAGTTCTTC.

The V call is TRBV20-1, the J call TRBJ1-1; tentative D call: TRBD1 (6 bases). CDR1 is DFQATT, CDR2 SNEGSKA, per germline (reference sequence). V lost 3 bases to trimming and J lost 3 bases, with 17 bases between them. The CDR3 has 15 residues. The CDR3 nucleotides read TGCAGTGCTAGGGTCCAGGGGCGGGGTGACACTGAAGCTTTCTTT. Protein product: CSARVQGRGDTEAFF.

This CDR3 reads CASSPAGVRDIEQFF. The CDR3 DNA sequence: TGTGCCAGCTCGCCGGCTGGGGTACGGGACATTGAGCAGTTCTTC. This chain connects TRBV18 to TRBJ2-1, with D tentatively TRBD1 (6 bases). CDR3 length equals 15 residues. V was trimmed by 6 bases and J by 9 bases, leaving 21 bases between them. Germline V gene lookup returns CDR1 KGHSH and CDR2 LQKENI. Together with reference TRBV18 and TRBJ2-1, the CDR3 gives the full variable domain: NAGVMQNPRHLVRRRGQEARLRCSPMKGHSHVYWYRQLPEEGLKFMVYLQKENIIDESGMPKERFSAEFPKEGPSILRIQQVVRGDSAAYFCASSPAGVRDIEQFFGPGTRLTVL.

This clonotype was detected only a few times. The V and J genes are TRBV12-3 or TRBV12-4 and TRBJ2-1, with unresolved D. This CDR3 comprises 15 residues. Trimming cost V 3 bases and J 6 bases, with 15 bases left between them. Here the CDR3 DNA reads TGTGCCAGCAGTTTTTCCGGTCCCCCCCGCAATGAGCAGTTCTTC. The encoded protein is CASSFSGPPRNEQFF.

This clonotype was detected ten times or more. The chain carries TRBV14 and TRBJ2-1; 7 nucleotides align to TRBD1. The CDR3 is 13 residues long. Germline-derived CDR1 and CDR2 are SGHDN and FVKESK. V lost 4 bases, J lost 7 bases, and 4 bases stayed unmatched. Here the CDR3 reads CASSPNRGNEQFF. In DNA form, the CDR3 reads TGTGCCAGCAGCCCGAACAGGGGAAATGAGCAGTTCTTC.

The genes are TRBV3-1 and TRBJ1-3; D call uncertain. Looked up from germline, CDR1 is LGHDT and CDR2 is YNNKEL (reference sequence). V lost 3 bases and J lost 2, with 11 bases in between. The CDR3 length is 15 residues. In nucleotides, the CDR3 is TGTGCCAGCAGCCATCCCCCCGCCGCTGGAAACACCATATATTTT. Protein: CASSHPPAAGNTIYF.

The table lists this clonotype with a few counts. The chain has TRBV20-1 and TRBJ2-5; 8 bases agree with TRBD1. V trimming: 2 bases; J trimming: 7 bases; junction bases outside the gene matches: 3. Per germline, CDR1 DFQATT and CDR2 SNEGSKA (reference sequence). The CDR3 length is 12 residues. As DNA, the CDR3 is TGCAGTGCTAGACAGGGGGCTGGGACCCAGTACTTC. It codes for CSARQGAGTQYF.

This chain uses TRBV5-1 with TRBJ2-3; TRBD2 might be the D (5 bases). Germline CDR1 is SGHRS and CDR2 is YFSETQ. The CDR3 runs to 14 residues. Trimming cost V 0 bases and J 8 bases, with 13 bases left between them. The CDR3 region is CASSLELVEVTQYF. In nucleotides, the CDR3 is TGCGCCAGCAGCTTGGAACTAGTAGAGGTTACGCAGTATTTT.